This T cell receptor (beta chain) stems from a study of cytomegalovirus exposure and HLA in healthy donors. In regard to this clone: Its matching antigen is unknown.

60 Vbeta and 13 Jbeta primers were used in PCR. Methods used by the authors: In a later analysis, the count reached some 83 million unique TCR beta chains, with 9 million to 11 million shared. Using immunoSEQ multiplex PCR, the repertoire was profiled, and TCRdb retains in-frame clones only, with some absent. V, J and clone size are taken as reported in that table, and D and trimming were inferred from the DNA itself. The sample yields about 170,000 clones, less than 80% seen once. Study-wide findings and caveats: A later analysis appeared to link common viral pathogens to several of the most significant clusters. Listed as cytomegalovirus-associated were 170 or so TCR beta chains. For most subjects, TCR beta sequences were reported to predict HLA-A and HLA-B alleles with accuracy.

The CDR3 runs to 15 residues. Germline V gene sequence: CDR1 SEHNR, CDR2 FQNEAQ (reference sequence). Trimming took 4 bases from V and 5 from J; bases not matched to a gene: 5. The chain carries TRBV7-9 and TRBJ2-5; TRBD1 agrees at 12 bases. Sequencing was performed on PBMCs. The TCR sequence derives from a female donor in good health and CMV-seronegative. Written as DNA, the CDR3 is TGTGCCAGCAGCTGGGGACAGGGGGCGGGGGAGACCCAGTACTTC. It specifies CASSWGQGAGETQYF.